This T cell receptor (beta chain) stems from a study of T-cell memory formation after mild COVID-19. For the study at large: Largely donor-specific sequence clusters came from two donors.

The TCR alpha and TCR beta cDNA libraries, bearing sample barcodes and UMIs, were generated by 5'RACE using constant-segment primers. TCRdb recomputed calls from the 5' RACE reads with MiXCR, one row per CDR3 protein. Altogether 400,000 to 550,000 distinct CDR3 sequences are present, nearly 25% being singletons, with the ten largest covering about 12%. Study findings and constraints: Certain responding clones were present in pre-infection memory, suggesting participation of cross-reactive memory. Shrinking CD4+ clones resided mostly in CM and EM, and CD8+ ones in EMRA.

As to this clonotype: Its specificity is unknown.

Germline CDR1 is LNHNV and CDR2 is YYDKDF (reference sequence). V was clipped by 0 bases and J by 4 bases, with 6 bases between them. The CDR3 has 14 amino acids. The sequence was obtained from an adult woman who had mild COVID-19 (a few samples of this study predate the infection). Cell type and time point are not known. This chain links TRBV15 with TRBJ2-2; no definite D call. The sequenced material came from PBMCs or a T cell subset sorted from them (not recorded which). The CDR3 sequence is CATSRDLRTGELFF. As DNA, the CDR3 is TGTGCCACCAGCAGAGATCTACGCACCGGGGAGCTGTTTTTT. The entire variable domain, with the rest obtained from reference TRBV15 and TRBJ2-2, is as follows: DAMVIQNPRYQVTQFGKPVTLSCSQTLNHNVMYWYQQKSSQAPKLLFHYYDKDFNNEADTPDNFQSRRPNTSFCFLDIRSPGLGDTAMYLCATSRDLRTGELFFGEGSRLTVL.